The 15 T cell receptor beta chains given below trace back to one sample, sequenced in a study of cytomegalovirus exposure and HLA in healthy donors. It was with 60 Vbeta and 13 Jbeta primers that the PCR ran. Here immunoSEQ multiplex PCR was the method, and the copy in TCRdb shows in-frame clones only, minus some. The data contain about 200,000 clones, more than 60% of them singletons. The specimen was PBMCs. The receptors originated from a man aged 45-60 years in good health and CMV-seronegative.

The rearrangement uses TRBV9 and TRBJ2-7, with D hard to call. V lost 4 bases to trimming and J lost 3 bases, with 14 bases between them. CDR1 is SGDLS, CDR2 YYNGEE, per germline. The CDR3 is 14 amino acids. This CDR3 is CASSPQASRYEQYF. For the CDR3, the DNA is TGTGCCAGCAGCCCCCAGGCCAGCCGCTACGAGCAGTACTTC.

The CDR3 nucleotides are TGTGCCAGCAGCCAAGGACAGGTCCGAACCGGGGAGCTGTTTTTT. Translated: CASSQGQVRTGELFF. V gene TRBV7-3 combines with J gene TRBJ2-2; TRBD1 matches 7 bases. Germline V CDR1 and CDR2: SGHTA, FQGTGA. The trim removed 5 bases at V and 5 bases at J, leaving 8 bases unmatched. The CDR3 is 15 amino acids. The full variable domain, completed using reference TRBV7-3 and TRBJ2-2, is GAGVSQTPSNKVTEKGKYVELRCDPISGHTALYWYRQSLGQGPEFLIYFQGTGAADDSGLPNDRFFAVRPEGSVSTLKIQRTERGDSAVYLCASSQGQVRTGELFFGEGSRLTVL.

The rearrangement joins TRBV28 to TRBJ1-5; TRBD1 might be the D (6 bases). This CDR3 contains 16 residues. The V gene's germline CDR1 is MDHEN and CDR2 SYDVKM. V dropped 1 base and J dropped 16 bases, with 26 bases sitting between them. CDR3 nucleotide sequence: TGTGCCAGCAGTTTATCTCATCTCCGGGTGGACAGTAATAAACATTTT. Translating gives CASSLSHLRVDSNKHF.

CDR3 residues: CASSYGRGNQPQHF. The CDR3 bases are TGTGCCAGCAGTTACGGCAGGGGCAATCAGCCCCAGCATTTT. This chain joins TRBV6-5 and TRBJ1-5; maybe TRBD1 (5 bases). Germline CDR1 is MNHEY and CDR2 is SVGAGI. CDR3 size: 14 residues. V was cut by 2 bases and J by 2 bases, with 7 bases left in between.

This clone showed up just a few times. This rearrangement joins TRBV6-4 to TRBJ2-2; 7 bases agree with TRBD2. Germline CDR1 is MRHNA and CDR2 is SNTAGT. The CDR3 loop spans 17 amino acids. Trimming removed 7 bases from V and 0 bases from J; junction bases left unmatched: 11. The CDR3 here is CASTREATFANTGELFF. CDR3 nucleotides: TGTGCCAGCACCCGGGAGGCCACGTTCGCGAACACCGGGGAGCTGTTTTTT.

This chain connects TRBV29-1 to TRBJ2-3; TRBD2 matches at 10 bases. The V segment lost 4 bases and the J segment 6 bases; nucleotides outside the gene matches: 13. The V gene's germline CDR1 is SQVTM and CDR2 ANQGSEA. The CDR3 has 16 residues. The CDR3 DNA sequence: TGCAGCGTTGTGATCCTAGCGGGAGTGGGTGCGGATACGCAGTATTTT. Protein product: CSVVILAGVGADTQYF.

The genes are TRBV9 and TRBJ2-7, with D possibly TRBD2 on 5 matching bases. V gave up 0 bases and J gave up 4 bases, with 14 bases separating them. This CDR3 comprises 15 residues. Germline CDR1 is SGDLS and CDR2 is YYNGEE. The CDR3 nucleotides read TGTGCCAGCAGCGTAGAAAAGAGGGCCGGGTACGAGCAGTACTTC. It encodes CASSVEKRAGYEQYF.

V and J are TRBV7-3 and TRBJ1-1; no firm D call. Trimming took off 1 base at V and 1 base at J, with 4 bases between the two ends. The CDR3 contains 13 residues. In germline, CDR1 is SGHTA, CDR2 FQGTGA. The CDR3 coding sequence is TGTGCCAGCAGCTTAAACTCGAACACTGAAGCTTTCTTT. It specifies CASSLNSNTEAFF.

The V gene is TRBV2, the J gene TRBJ1-6; D gene unclear. The CDR3 covers 14 residues. CDR1 is SNHLY, CDR2 FYNNEI, per germline. Trimming pared 0 bases from V and 9 bases from J, leaving 9 bases between. CDR3 loop: CASSEARGGSPLHF. The CDR3 DNA is TGTGCCAGCAGTGAAGCAAGAGGTGGTTCACCCCTCCACTTT.

The genes are TRBV28 and TRBJ1-4; D call uncertain. Germline V gene data show CDR1 as MDHEN and CDR2 as SYDVKM. V gave up 6 bases and J gave up 7 bases, with 9 bases separating them. The CDR3 extends over 12 amino acids. The CDR3 reads CASSLAGEKLFF. DNA of the CDR3: TGTGCCAGCAGCCTCGCGGGTGAAAAACTGTTTTTT.

V and J are TRBV28 and TRBJ1-2, with a possible D match to TRBD1 (5 bases). Germline V gene sequence: CDR1 MDHEN, CDR2 SYDVKM. This CDR3 is built from 15 residues. Trimming stripped 2 bases from V and 4 bases from J, with 14 bases between. CDR3 coding DNA: TGTGCCAGCAGTTTACCGCGGGGCAGGCTCTATGGCTACACCTTC. As protein: CASSLPRGRLYGYTF.

The V gene is TRBV7-9, the J gene TRBJ1-4; TRBD1 matches 7 bases. With 5 bases clipped from V and 4 bases from J, the junction kept 7 bases outside the gene matches. The V gene's germline CDR1 is SEHNR and CDR2 FQNEAQ (reference sequence). There are 15 residues in the CDR3. CDR3: CASSPQQGFNEKLFF. In DNA form, the CDR3 reads TGTGCCAGCAGCCCGCAACAGGGGTTTAATGAAAAACTGTTTTTT.

This chain links TRBV7-8 with TRBJ2-7; 7 nucleotides line up with TRBD1. The V gene's germline CDR1 is SGHVS and CDR2 FQNEAQ. There are 14 residues in the CDR3. J gave up 3 bases and V 5 bases, and 7 bases lay outside the gene matches. The CDR3 sequence is CASSQPGQIYEQYF. CDR3 in DNA: TGTGCCAGCAGCCAGCCGGGACAGATCTACGAGCAGTACTTC. Complete variable domain (other parts from reference TRBV7-8 and TRBJ2-7): GAGVSQSPRYKVAKRGQDVALRCDPISGHVSLFWYQQALGQGPEFLTYFQNEAQLDKSGLPSDRFFAERPEGSVSTLKIQRTQQEDSAVYLCASSQPGQIYEQYFGPGTRLTVT.

CDR3 bases: TGTGCCAGCAGCCAGGGACAGGGAGTCTTCGGCTACACCTTC. Amino acid sequence: CASSQGQGVFGYTF. The chain carries TRBV5-5 and TRBJ1-2, with 9 positions matching TRBD1. The germline V gene encodes CDR1 SGHKS and CDR2 YYEKEE (reference sequence). V was clipped by 4 bases and J by 8 bases; unmatched bases: 9. The CDR3 is 14 amino acids.

Only one count was recorded for this clone. The chain couples TRBV9 to TRBJ2-1, with D tentatively TRBD2 (5 bases). CDR3 length: 13 residues. Germline-derived CDR1 and CDR2 are SGDLS and YYNGEE. V lost 3 bases, J lost 5 bases, and 9 bases lay in between. CDR3 coding DNA: TGTGCCAGCAGCGCTACCGGGGACAATGAGCAGTTCTTC. Protein sequence: CASSATGDNEQFF.